This note documents a single T cell receptor (beta chain) sequence. The source of the sample is a study of blood T cell repertoires in COVID-19. Study as a whole: Acute and convalescent COVID-19 samples came from the United States, Italy and Spain. PBMCs, B-cell-depleted T cells, or T cells provided the cDNA or gDNA that made up the material.

Germline V CDR1 and CDR2: SGDLS, YYNGEE. Losses at the gene ends were 4 bases for V and 2 bases for J; bases not matched to a gene: 12. The CDR3 totals 17 residues. Authors' methods: The authors estimated nucleated cell counts from reference gene primer amplification. Method: immunoSEQ multiplex PCR; TCRdb's copy keeps in-frame clones and lacks some. For V, J and clone size, that table is used; D and trimming come from the DNA. The sample lists about 390,000 clones, around 87% occurring once. A Seattle source enrolled patients during active infection and followed them longitudinally. The specimen was peripheral blood. The source is a woman in her fifties or sixties with COVID-19, enrolled during active disease. The chain recombines TRBV9 with TRBJ1-5; 7 bases match TRBD1. The DNA for the CDR3 is TGTGCCAGCAGCTTACGCGACAGGGACCAGGGCAATCAGCCCCAGCATTTT. Its translation is CASSLRDRDQGNQPQHF. Together with reference TRBV9 and TRBJ1-5, the CDR3 gives the full variable domain: DSGVTQTPKHLITATGQRVTLRCSPRSGDLSVYWYQQSLDQGLQFLIQYYNGEERAKGNILERFSAQQFPDLHSELNLSSLELGDSALYFCASSLRDRDQGNQPQHFGDGTRLSIL.